The next 3 T cell receptor beta chains were all read from a single sample in a study of a mutant IDH1 vaccine in newly diagnosed glioma. Antigen specificity for these receptors is unknown. The assay was immunoSEQ multiplex PCR, and TCRdb's table has in-frame clones only and misses some. The table records fewer than 70,000 clones, 85% to 90% of them present only once. As to time point: week 5, during vaccination. The vaccine gave 300 ug of a 20-mer mutant IDH1 peptide subcutaneously per dose. Sample: PBMCs, taken from a glioma patient whose treatment included an IDH1 peptide vaccine. Source of these receptors: a middle-aged woman with glioma.

The chain employs TRBV10-2 and TRBJ2-7; D gene unclear. The CDR3 runs to 14 residues. Trimming stripped 4 bases from V and 1 base from J, with 11 bases between. Germline assignment: CDR1 WSHSY and CDR2 SAAADI. The CDR3 DNA reads TGCGCCAGCAGTGCCACACACAGTTCCTACGAGCAGTACTTC. Its translation: CASSATHSSYEQYF.

The CDR3 is CAISEGSDTEAFF. CDR3 nucleotide sequence: TGTGCCATCAGTGAAGGGTCGGACACTGAAGCTTTCTTT. This chain connects TRBV10-3 to TRBJ1-1; D ambiguous. This CDR3 comprises 13 residues. Germline CDR1 reads ENHRY; CDR2 reads SYGVKD. Trimming took 3 bases from V and 3 from J, leaving 8 bases between them.

The rearrangement links TRBV6-5 to TRBJ1-1; no firm D call. From germline, CDR1 is MNHEY and CDR2 SVGAGI. V shed 7 bases and J shed 0 bases, with 12 bases lying between them. This CDR3 comprises 14 residues. The CDR3 reads CASKLVAVNTEAFF. DNA of the CDR3: TGTGCCAGCAAATTAGTAGCGGTGAACACTGAAGCTTTCTTT.